This T cell receptor beta chain was sequenced for a study of cytomegalovirus exposure and HLA in healthy donors. Primers: 60 Vbeta forward and 13 Jbeta reverse. Profiling relied on immunoSEQ multiplex PCR, and the TCRdb table lists in-frame clones only, not all of them. The sample has some 130,000 clones, 84% seen once; the top ten hold about 2.5%. The CDR3 has 14 amino acids. From germline, CDR1 is SGHVS and CDR2 FQNEAQ. Trimming took 8 bases from V and 1 from J; bases not matched to a gene: 7. This clonotype was obtained from a man aged 45-65 years in good health and CMV-seronegative. This sequence joins TRBV7-8 and TRBJ2-7; 8 bases match TRBD2. The sample taken for sequencing was PBMCs. The CDR3 sequence: CASRERGISYEQYF. CDR3 nucleotides: TGTGCCAGCCGTGAGCGGGGGATATCCTACGAGCAGTACTTC. Variable domain in full (rest from reference TRBV7-8 and TRBJ2-7): GAGVSQSPRYKVAKRGQDVALRCDPISGHVSLFWYQQALGQGPEFLTYFQNEAQLDKSGLPSDRFFAERPEGSVSTLKIQRTQQEDSAVYLCASRERGISYEQYFGPGTRLTVT.